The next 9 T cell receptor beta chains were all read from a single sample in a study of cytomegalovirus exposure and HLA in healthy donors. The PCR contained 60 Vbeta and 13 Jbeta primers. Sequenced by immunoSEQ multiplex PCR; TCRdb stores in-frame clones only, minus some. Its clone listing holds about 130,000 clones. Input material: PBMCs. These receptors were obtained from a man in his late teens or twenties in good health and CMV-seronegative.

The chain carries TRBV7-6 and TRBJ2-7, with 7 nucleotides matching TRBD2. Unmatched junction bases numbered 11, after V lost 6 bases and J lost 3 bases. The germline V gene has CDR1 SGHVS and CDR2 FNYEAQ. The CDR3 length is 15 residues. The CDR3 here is CASSPLGGLRYEQYF. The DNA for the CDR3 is TGTGCCAGCAGTCCGTTGGGGGGGTTGCGCTACGAGCAGTACTTC.

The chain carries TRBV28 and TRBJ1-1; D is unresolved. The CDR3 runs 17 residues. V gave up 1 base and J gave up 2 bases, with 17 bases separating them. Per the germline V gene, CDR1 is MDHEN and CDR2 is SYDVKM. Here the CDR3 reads CASSLFYGRGTNTEAFF. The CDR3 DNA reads TGTGCCAGCAGTTTATTTTATGGGCGGGGAACAAACACTGAAGCTTTCTTT.

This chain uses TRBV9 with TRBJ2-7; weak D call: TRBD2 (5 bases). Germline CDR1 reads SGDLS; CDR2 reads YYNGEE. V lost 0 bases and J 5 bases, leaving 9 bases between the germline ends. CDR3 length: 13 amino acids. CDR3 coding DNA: TGTGCCAGCAGCGTAGGAGCCGGGGACGAGCAGTACTTC. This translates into CASSVGAGDEQYF.

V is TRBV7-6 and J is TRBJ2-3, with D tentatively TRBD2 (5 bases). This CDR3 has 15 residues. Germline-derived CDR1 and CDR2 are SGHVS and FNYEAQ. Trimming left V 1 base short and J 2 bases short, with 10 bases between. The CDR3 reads CASSLDEGITDTQYF. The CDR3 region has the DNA TGTGCCAGCAGCTTAGATGAGGGAATCACAGATACGCAGTATTTT. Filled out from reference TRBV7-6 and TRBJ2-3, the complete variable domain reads GAGVSQSPRYKVTKRGQDVALRCDPISGHVSLYWYRQALGQGPEFLTYFNYEAQQDKSGLPNDRFSAERPEGSISTLTIQRTEQRDSAMYRCASSLDEGITDTQYFGPGTRLTVL.

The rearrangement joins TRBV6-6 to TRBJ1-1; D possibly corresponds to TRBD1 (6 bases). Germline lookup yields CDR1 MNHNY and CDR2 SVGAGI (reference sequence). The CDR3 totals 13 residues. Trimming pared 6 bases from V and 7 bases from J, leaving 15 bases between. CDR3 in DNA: TGTGCCAGCAGGAGATTCGGGACAAGTGAAGCTTTCTTT. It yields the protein CASRRFGTSEAFF.

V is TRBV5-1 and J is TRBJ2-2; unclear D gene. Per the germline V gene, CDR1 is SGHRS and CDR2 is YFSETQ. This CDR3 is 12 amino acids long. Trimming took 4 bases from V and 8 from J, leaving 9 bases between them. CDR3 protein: CASSHPTGELFF. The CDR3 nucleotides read TGCGCCAGCAGCCACCCGACAGGGGAGCTGTTTTTT.

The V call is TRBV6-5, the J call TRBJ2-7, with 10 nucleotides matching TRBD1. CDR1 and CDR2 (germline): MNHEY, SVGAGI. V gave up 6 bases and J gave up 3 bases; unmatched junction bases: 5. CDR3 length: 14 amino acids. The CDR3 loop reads CASSDRGRVYEQYF. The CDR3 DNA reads TGTGCCAGCAGCGACAGGGGGCGCGTCTACGAGCAGTACTTC.

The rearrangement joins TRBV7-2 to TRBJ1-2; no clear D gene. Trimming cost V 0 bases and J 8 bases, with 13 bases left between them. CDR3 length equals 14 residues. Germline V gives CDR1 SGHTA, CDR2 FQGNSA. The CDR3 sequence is CASSLAAAGLGYTF. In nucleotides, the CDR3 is TGTGCCAGCAGCTTAGCGGCGGCGGGCCTCGGCTACACCTTC.

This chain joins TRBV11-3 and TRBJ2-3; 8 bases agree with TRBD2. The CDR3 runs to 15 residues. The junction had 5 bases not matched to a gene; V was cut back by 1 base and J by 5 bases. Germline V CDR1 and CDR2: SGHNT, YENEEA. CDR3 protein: CASSLVSSGGDTQYF. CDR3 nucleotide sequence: TGTGCCAGCAGCTTAGTTTCCAGCGGGGGAGATACGCAGTATTTT.